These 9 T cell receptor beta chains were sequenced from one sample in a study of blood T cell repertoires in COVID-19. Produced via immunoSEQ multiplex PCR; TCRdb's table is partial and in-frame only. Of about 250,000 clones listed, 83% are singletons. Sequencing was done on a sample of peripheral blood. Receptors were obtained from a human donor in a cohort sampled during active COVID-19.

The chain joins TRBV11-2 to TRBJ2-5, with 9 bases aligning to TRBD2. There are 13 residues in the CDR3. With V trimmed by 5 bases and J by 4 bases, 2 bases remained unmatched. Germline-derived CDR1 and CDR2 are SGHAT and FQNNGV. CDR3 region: CASSRTSVETQYF. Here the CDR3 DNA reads TGTGCCAGCAGCCGGACTAGCGTAGAGACCCAGTACTTC.

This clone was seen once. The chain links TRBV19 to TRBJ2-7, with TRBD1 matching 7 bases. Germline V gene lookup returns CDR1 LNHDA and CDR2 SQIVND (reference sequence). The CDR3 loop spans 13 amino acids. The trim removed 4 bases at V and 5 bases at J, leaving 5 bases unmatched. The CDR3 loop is CASSTNRGHEQYF. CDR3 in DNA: TGTGCCAGTAGTACGAACAGGGGCCACGAGCAGTACTTC.

CDR3 sequence (DNA): TGTGCCTGGAGTGTTTCCGATAGCTCCTACGAGCAGTACTTC. This codes for CAWSVSDSSYEQYF. The genes are TRBV30 and TRBJ2-7; D uncertain. Trimming pared 0 bases from V and 0 bases from J, leaving 9 bases between. CDR1 GTSNPN and CDR2 SVGIG come from the germline V gene (reference sequence). This CDR3 has 14 residues. The complete variable domain, with remaining parts taken from reference TRBV30 and TRBJ2-7, reads SQTIHQWPATLVQPVGSPLSLECTVEGTSNPNLYWYRQAAGRGLQLLFYSVGIGQISSEVPQNLSASRPQDRQFILSSKKLLLSDSGFYLCAWSVSDSSYEQYFGPGTRLTVT.

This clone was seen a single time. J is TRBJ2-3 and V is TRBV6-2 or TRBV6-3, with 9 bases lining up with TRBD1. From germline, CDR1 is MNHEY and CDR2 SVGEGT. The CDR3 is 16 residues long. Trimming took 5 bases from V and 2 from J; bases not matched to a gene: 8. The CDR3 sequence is CASSPGTGWVTDTQYF. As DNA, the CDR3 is TGTGCCAGCAGTCCCGGGACAGGGTGGGTCACAGATACGCAGTATTTT.

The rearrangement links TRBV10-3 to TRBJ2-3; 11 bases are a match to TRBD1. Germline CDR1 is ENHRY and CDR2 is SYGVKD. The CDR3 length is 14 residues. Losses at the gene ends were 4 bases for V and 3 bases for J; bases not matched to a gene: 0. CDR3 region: CAISGDRGTDTQYF. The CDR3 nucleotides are TGTGCCATCAGTGGGGACAGGGGGACAGATACGCAGTATTTT.

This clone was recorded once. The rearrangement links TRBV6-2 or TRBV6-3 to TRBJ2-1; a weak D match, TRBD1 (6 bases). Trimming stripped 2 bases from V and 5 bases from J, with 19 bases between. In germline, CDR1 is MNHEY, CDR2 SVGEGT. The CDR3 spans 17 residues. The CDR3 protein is CASSYGAWGRWDNEQFF. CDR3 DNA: TGTGCCAGCAGTTACGGAGCCTGGGGGCGATGGGACAATGAGCAGTTCTTC.

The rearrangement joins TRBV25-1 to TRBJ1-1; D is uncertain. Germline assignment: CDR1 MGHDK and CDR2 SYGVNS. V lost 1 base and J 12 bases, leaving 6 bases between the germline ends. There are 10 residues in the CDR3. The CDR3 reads CASSELKTFF. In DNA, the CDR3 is TGTGCCAGCAGTGAATTAAAAACTTTCTTT.

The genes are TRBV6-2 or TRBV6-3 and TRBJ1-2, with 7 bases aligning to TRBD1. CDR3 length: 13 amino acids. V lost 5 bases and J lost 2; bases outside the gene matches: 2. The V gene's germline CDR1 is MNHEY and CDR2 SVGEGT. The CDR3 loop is CASSRQGNYGYTF. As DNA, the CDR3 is TGTGCCAGCAGTCGACAGGGAAACTATGGCTACACCTTC.

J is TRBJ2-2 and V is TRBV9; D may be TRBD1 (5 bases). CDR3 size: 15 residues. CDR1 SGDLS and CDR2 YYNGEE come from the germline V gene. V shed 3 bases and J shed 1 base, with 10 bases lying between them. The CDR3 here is CASSAHGQNTGELFF. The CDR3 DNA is TGTGCCAGCAGCGCCCACGGACAGAACACCGGGGAGCTGTTTTTT.